This TCR beta chain was profiled in a study of human T cells and chemical hapten exposure. The V gene's germline CDR1 is SGHRS and CDR2 YFSETQ. With 2 bases removed from V and 11 bases from J, the gap between germline ends came to 19 bases. The CDR3 is 14 amino acids. Attachment of unique molecular identifiers to individual cDNA molecules was performed in the library. TCRdb redid the calling of the RACE reads with MiXCR, one entry per CDR3 protein. The sample shows approximately 50,000 distinct CDR3 sequences, 9% to 10% of them seen only once. Study-wide results and caveats: Positively correlated with patch test score were the counts of PT1 expanded TCRs. Expanded TCRs clustered into significantly more large CDR3 similarity groups than controls, the analysis revealed.

As to time point: patch test 3, about 24 weeks after DPC sensitization. Treatment reported: therapeutic diphenylcyclopropenone sensitization with weekly scalp DPC. This clonotype has a count of ten or more. What it recognizes is unknown. The sample in question was whole blood, obtained in connection with sensitization to the hapten diphenylcyclopropenone (DPC). The clonotype was recovered from a middle-aged woman with alopecia areata. Some clones in this sample may be carry-over from other donors' samples. The chain is built from TRBV5-1 and TRBJ1-1; a possible D gene is TRBD1 (5 bases). The CDR3 bases are TGCGCCAGCAGCTTAACAGGCTCCACGCTCCCGGCTTTCTTT. Its translation is CASSLTGSTLPAFF.